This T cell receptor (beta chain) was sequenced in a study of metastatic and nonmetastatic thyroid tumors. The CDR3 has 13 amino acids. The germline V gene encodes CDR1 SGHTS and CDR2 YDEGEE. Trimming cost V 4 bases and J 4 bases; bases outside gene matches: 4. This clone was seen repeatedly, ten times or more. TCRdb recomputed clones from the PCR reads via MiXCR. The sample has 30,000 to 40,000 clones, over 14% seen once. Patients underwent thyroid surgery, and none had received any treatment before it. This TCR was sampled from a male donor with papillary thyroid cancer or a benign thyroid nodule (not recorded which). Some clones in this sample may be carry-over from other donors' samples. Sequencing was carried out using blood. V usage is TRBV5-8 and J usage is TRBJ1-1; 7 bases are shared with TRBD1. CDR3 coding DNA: TGTGCCAGCAGCGAAGCAGGGGGCACTGAAGCTTTCTTT. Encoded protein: CASSEAGGTEAFF.